These T cell receptor beta chains were read from a single sample in a study of blood T cell repertoires in COVID-19. Libraries were prepared by immunoSEQ multiplex PCR; TCRdb keeps only in-frame clonotypes and omits some of them. The profile shows 200,000 to 250,000 clones, 86% of them singletons. The sample taken for sequencing was PBMCs or T cells enriched from blood (not recorded which). Every receptor here comes from a woman in her thirties or forties with acute COVID-19. Each CDR3 is given with its conserved first and last residue. D genes are given only for firm matches. The size entry is marked missing in some rows and otherwise reads once, few, many or a size class.

clone size	D gene	V gene	J gene	CDR3 protein	CDR3 DNA
NA	NA	TRBV3-1/TRBV3-2	TRBJ1-1	CASSPRQARAEAFF	TGTGCCAGCAGCCCTCGACAGGCTAGGGCTGAAGCTTTCTTT
few	TRBD1	TRBV6-1	TRBJ1-2	CASSGRQGAIYSFSNYGYTF	TGTGCCAGCAGTGGGAGACAGGGGGCGATTTACAGTTTCTCAAACTATGGCTACACCTTC
NA	NA	TRBV5-1	TRBJ1-1	CASSPFTGNPEAFF	TGCGCCAGCAGCCCGTTTACAGGAAACCCTGAAGCTTTCTTT
NA	TRBD2	TRBV19	TRBJ2-1	CASGLAGNSYNEQFF	TGTGCCAGTGGACTAGCGGGGAACTCCTACAATGAGCAGTTCTTC
NA	NA	TRBV6-1	TRBJ2-7	CASSEMRGGHEQYF	TGTGCCAGCAGTGAAATGAGGGGGGGCCACGAGCAGTACTTC
NA	NA	TRBV29-1	TRBJ1-2	CSVHRDYGYTF	TGCAGCGTTCACAGGGACTATGGCTACACCTTC
NA	NA	TRBV2	TRBJ1-4	CASSERRVWGNEKLFF	TGTGCCAGCAGTGAACGCAGGGTGTGGGGAAATGAAAAACTGTTTTTT
NA	TRBD1	TRBV6-6	TRBJ2-5	CASSYSTGGARTQYF	TGTGCCAGCAGTTACTCGACAGGGGGCGCAAGGACCCAGTACTTC
NA	TRBD1	TRBV10-3	TRBJ1-4	CAISEPGTENRFF	TGTGCCATCAGTGAGCCGGGGACAGAGAACAGGTTTTTT
NA	TRBD1	TRBV13	TRBJ1-1	CASSFRGDRLNEAFF	TGTGCCAGCAGCTTTCGTGGGGACAGGTTGAATGAAGCTTTCTTT
NA	TRBD1	TRBV5-1	TRBJ1-3	CASSAGQSSGNTIYF	TGCGCCAGCAGCGCGGGACAGTCCTCTGGAAACACCATATATTTT
NA	NA	TRBV4-1	TRBJ1-1	CASSPRTGWTEAFF	TGCGCCAGCAGCCCTCGAACAGGTTGGACTGAAGCTTTCTTT
NA	TRBD1	TRBV30	TRBJ1-5	CAWSTIGTGHQPQHF	TGTGCCTGGAGTACCATCGGGACAGGACATCAGCCCCAGCATTTT
NA	NA	TRBV7-2	TRBJ1-5	CASSLARNQPQHF	TGTGCCAGCAGCTTAGCGCGAAATCAGCCCCAGCATTTT
NA	NA	TRBV30	TRBJ2-5	CAWSVYRRGPYQETQYF	TGTGCCTGGAGTGTATATCGTCGTGGCCCGTACCAAGAGACCCAGTACTTC
NA	NA	TRBV11-3	TRBJ2-1	CASSLEPGYEQFF	TGTGCCAGCAGCTTAGAACCGGGGTATGAGCAGTTCTTC
NA	NA	TRBV3-1/TRBV3-2	TRBJ2-5	CASSQASLYTTQYF	TGTGCCAGCAGCCAAGCATCGCTGTACACGACCCAGTACTTC
NA	TRBD1	TRBV9	TRBJ1-1	CASSFGQASTEAFF	TGTGCCAGCAGCTTCGGACAGGCCTCCACTGAAGCTTTCTTT
NA	TRBD1	TRBV9	TRBJ1-1	CASSAGQGAEAFF	TGTGCCAGCAGCGCAGGACAGGGGGCGGAAGCTTTCTTT
NA	NA	TRBV9	TRBJ2-2	CASSVVIEAGRGGELFF	TGTGCCAGCAGCGTAGTCATCGAGGCGGGGCGCGGGGGGGAGCTGTTTTTT
NA	NA	TRBV7-8	TRBJ1-5	CASSAEGLLSNQPQHF	TGTGCCAGCAGCGCAGAGGGCCTCCTTAGCAATCAGCCCCAGCATTTT
NA	NA	TRBV5-1	TRBJ1-4	CASSLGQVANEKLFF	TGCGCCAGCAGCTTGGGGCAGGTGGCTAATGAAAAACTGTTTTTT
NA	TRBD1	TRBV3-1/TRBV3-2	TRBJ1-2	CASSHRDRVGGYTF	TGTGCCAGCAGCCACCGGGACAGGGTGGGCGGCTACACCTTC
NA	NA	TRBV15	TRBJ1-1	CATSRVPGTEAFF	TGTGCCACCAGCAGAGTTCCGGGTACTGAAGCTTTCTTT
NA	NA	TRBV19	TRBJ2-3	CASSIGGDTQYF	TGTGCCAGTAGTATCGGGGGAGATACGCAGTATTTT
few	NA	TRBV10-1	TRBJ1-6	CASILRDTSYNSPLHF	TGCGCCAGCATTCTCCGGGACACATCCTATAATTCACCCCTCCACTTT
NA	TRBD2	TRBV5-8	TRBJ2-3	CASSLRKRGDTQYF	TGTGCCAGCAGCTTACGAAAGCGGGGAGATACGCAGTATTTT
NA	NA	TRBV25-1	TRBJ1-2	CASSEPLEGGYTF	TGTGCCAGCAGTGAACCCTTGGAGGGGGGCTACACCTTC
NA	NA	TRBV12-3/TRBV12-4	TRBJ1-2	CASTAPGAGYTF	TGTGCCAGCACCGCCCCCGGAGCGGGCTACACCTTC
NA	TRBD1	TRBV3-1/TRBV3-2	TRBJ1-2	CASSQLSTGMYGYTF	TGTGCCAGCAGCCAATTATCGACAGGGATGTATGGCTACACCTTC
NA	NA	TRBV6-5	TRBJ1-1	CASKQDRLNTEAFF	TGTGCCAGCAAACAAGACAGGCTAAACACTGAAGCTTTCTTT
NA	NA	TRBV5-1	TRBJ1-1	CASSLAWNTEAFF	TGCGCCAGCAGCTTGGCTTGGAACACTGAAGCTTTCTTT
NA	NA	TRBV5-6	TRBJ1-3	CASSTYPIGNTIYF	TGTGCCAGCAGCACCTACCCGATTGGAAACACCATATATTTT
few	NA	TRBV6-5	TRBJ1-6	CASSQYSGENSPLHF	TGTGCCAGCAGCCAATACAGCGGCGAGAATTCACCCCTCCACTTT
NA	TRBD1	TRBV5-1	TRBJ1-2	CASSLDGQGYGYTF	TGCGCCAGCAGCTTGGATGGACAGGGATATGGCTACACCTTC